A single sample is the source of the 24 T cell receptor beta chains below, sequenced in a study of control samples from healthy donors and cancer patients. Assay: immunoSEQ multiplex PCR; the TCRdb copy retains only in-frame clones and omits some. The table shows around 58,000 clones, with 88% occurring only once. Sequenced sample: blood. The source is a man aged 45-65 years in good health.

V and J are TRBV18 and TRBJ1-1; D remains ambiguous. The V and J ends lost 0 bases and 4 bases respectively, with 12 bases between them. Germline CDR1 KGHSH, CDR2 LQKENI. CDR3 size: 15 residues. The chain's CDR3 is CASSPPGLGSTEAFF. CDR3 nucleotides: TGTGCCAGCTCACCACCCGGGTTGGGAAGCACTGAAGCTTTCTTT.

This clone occurred once. The CDR3 sequence: CSVNTGELFF. Written as DNA, the CDR3 is TGCAGCGTGAACACCGGGGAGCTGTTTTTT. The chain uses TRBV29-1 and TRBJ2-2; no firm D call. The CDR3 has 10 residues. CDR1 is SQVTM, CDR2 ANQGSEA, per germline. The V and J ends lost 6 bases and 1 base respectively, with 0 bases between them.

V usage is TRBV24-1 and J usage is TRBJ2-7; D gene uncertain. Trimming removed 6 bases at V and 5 bases at J, with 7 bases between. Per the germline V gene, CDR1 is KGHDR and CDR2 is SFDVKD. CDR3 size: 11 residues. Written as DNA, the CDR3 is TGTGCCACCAGTACCGGTCACGAGCAGTACTTC. The encoded protein is CATSTGHEQYF.

This sequence joins TRBV5-6 and TRBJ1-5; D is uncertain. Germline V lookup: CDR1 SGHDT, CDR2 YYEEEE. This CDR3 has 15 residues. V was cut by 1 base and J by 0 bases, with 8 bases left in between. The CDR3 bases are TGTGCCAGCAGCTTGTCTTTTTATAGCAATCAGCCCCAGCATTTT. Its translation: CASSLSFYSNQPQHF.

The V gene is TRBV28, the J gene TRBJ1-6; 9 bases are shared with TRBD1. The trim removed 6 bases at V and 10 bases at J, leaving 10 bases unmatched. The CDR3 length is 15 residues. The V gene's germline CDR1 is MDHEN and CDR2 SYDVKM. The CDR3 reads CASSLLGQGLSPLHF. DNA of the CDR3: TGTGCCAGCAGCCTCTTGGGACAGGGTTTATCACCCCTCCACTTT. The full variable domain, rest sourced from reference TRBV28 and TRBJ1-6, is DVKVTQSSRYLVKRTGEKVFLECVQDMDHENMFWYRQDPGLGLRLIYFSYDVKMKEKGDIPEGYSVSREKKERFSLILESASTNQTSMYLCASSLLGQGLSPLHFGNGTRLTVT.

This clone is a singleton in its sample. This chain connects TRBV28 to TRBJ1-2; 8 bases map to TRBD1. Per the germline V gene, CDR1 is MDHEN and CDR2 is SYDVKM. The J segment lost 2 bases and the V segment lost 5 bases, leaving 13 bases of the junction unmatched. This CDR3 has 17 amino acids. The CDR3 DNA reads TGTGCCAGCAGTACTCATCGGGACAGGACCTGGAACTATGGCTACACCTTC. It yields the protein CASSTHRDRTWNYGYTF.

The rearrangement joins TRBV11-3 to TRBJ2-3; 9 nucleotides match TRBD2. Germline loops: CDR1 SGHNT, CDR2 YENEEA. V shed 0 bases, J shed 10 bases, and the junction held 11 bases outside the gene matches. This CDR3 region has 16 residues. The CDR3 sequence: CASSLDGGGRAEAQYF. In nucleotides, the CDR3 is TGTGCCAGCAGCTTAGATGGTGGCGGGAGGGCCGAAGCGCAGTATTTT.

The rearrangement uses TRBV5-1 and TRBJ2-7, with D possibly being TRBD1 (6 bases). Trimming cost V 4 bases and J 2 bases, with 16 bases left between them. In germline, CDR1 is SGHRS, CDR2 YFSETQ. CDR3 length equals 15 residues. CDR3 DNA: TGCGCCAGCAGCCTTAGGGACATGCCTACCTACGAGCAGTACTTC. Translated, it gives CASSLRDMPTYEQYF.

The chain employs TRBV21-1 and TRBJ1-5; the listed D gene, TRBD1, was not tested against the DNA. TRBV21-1 is shown as a pseudogene. This CDR3 spans 19 amino acids. CDR3 residues: CASSKVGPFSGILEQPQHF. The CDR3 nucleotides are TGTGCCAGCAGCAAAGTAGGGCCGTTTTCAGGGATCCTGGAGCAGCCCCAGCATTTT.

Relative to its sample, this clone is medium-sized. V usage is TRBV5-6 and J usage is TRBJ2-7; D call uncertain. Germline-derived CDR1 and CDR2 are SGHDT and YYEEEE. V dropped 2 bases and J dropped 0 bases, with 6 bases sitting between them. This CDR3 is 13 amino acids long. CDR3 nucleotides: TGTGCCAGCAGCTTCTTTATCTCCTACGAGCAGTACTTC. This codes for CASSFFISYEQYF.

The chain employs TRBV28 and TRBJ2-5; unclear D gene. The CDR3 is 12 residues long. V dropped 2 bases and J dropped 4 bases, with 5 bases sitting between them. The germline gives CDR1 MDHEN, CDR2 SYDVKM. This CDR3 reads CASSLRVETQYF. In DNA form, the CDR3 reads TGTGCCAGCAGTTTACGGGTAGAGACCCAGTACTTC.

The chain is built from TRBV6-5 and TRBJ1-1, with 10 positions matching TRBD1. Trimming took 2 bases from V and 11 from J; bases not matched to a gene: 14. CDR1 is MNHEY, CDR2 SVGAGI, per germline. This CDR3 has 16 amino acids. This CDR3 is CASSYGPPGQGMIAFF. DNA of the CDR3: TGTGCCAGCAGTTACGGTCCCCCGGGACAGGGGATGATTGCTTTCTTT.

The rearrangement joins TRBV3-1 (or the pseudogene TRBV3-2) to TRBJ1-6, with D perhaps TRBD1 (6 bases). CDR1 is LGHDT and CDR2 is YNNKEL in the germline V gene (reference sequence). This CDR3 region has 15 residues. V dropped 4 bases and J dropped 3 bases, with 10 bases sitting between them. Here the CDR3 DNA reads TGTGCCAGCAGCCTCAGGACAGACTATAATTCACCCCTCCACTTT. It is translated as CASSLRTDYNSPLHF.

The J gene is TRBJ2-1, the V gene TRBV6-5, with 11 bases aligning to TRBD2. V dropped 6 bases and J dropped 12; count of bases not matched to a gene: 10. The germline V gene has CDR1 MNHEY and CDR2 SVGAGI. This CDR3 is built from 14 residues. The CDR3 loop reads CASRLKLAGVLQFF. DNA of the CDR3: TGTGCCAGCAGGCTGAAACTAGCGGGAGTGCTGCAGTTCTTC.

The chain is built from TRBV6-5 and TRBJ2-6; D is possibly TRBD1 (6 bases). CDR3 length: 15 residues. V dropped 6 bases and J dropped 0 bases, with 9 bases sitting between them. Germline V gene data show CDR1 as MNHEY and CDR2 as SVGAGI. In nucleotides, the CDR3 is TGTGCCAGCAGGCGACAGGCCTCTGGGGCCAACGTCCTGACTTTC. This gives the protein CASRRQASGANVLTF.

The rearrangement links TRBV19 to TRBJ2-5; D is perhaps TRBD1 (8 bases). Germline V gene lookup returns CDR1 LNHDA and CDR2 SQIVND (reference sequence). V lost 3 bases and J 7 bases, leaving 30 bases between the germline ends. The CDR3 has 19 residues. The CDR3 coding sequence is TGTGCCAGTAGTATCTACCCGATAGGACAGGGAGGGGGTCTGACGACCCAGTACTTC. Residues: CASSIYPIGQGGGLTTQYF. Filled out from reference TRBV19 and TRBJ2-5, the complete variable domain reads DGGITQSPKYLFRKEGQNVTLSCEQNLNHDAMYWYRQDPGQGLRLIYYSQIVNDFQKGDIAEGYSVSREKKESFPLTVTSAQKNPTAFYLCASSIYPIGQGGGLTTQYFGPGTRLLVL.

The chain carries TRBV19 and TRBJ2-1; 10 bases line up with TRBD2. After removal of 6 bases from V and 3 bases from J, the junction contained 11 bases not matched to a gene. The CDR3 has 17 amino acids. Germline V gene data show CDR1 as LNHDA and CDR2 as SQIVND (reference sequence). CDR3 DNA sequence: TGTGCCAGTAGCCCTTCTATAGCGGGAGGATTCTACAATGAGCAGTTCTTC. Translated, it gives CASSPSIAGGFYNEQFF.

This chain connects TRBV5-8 to TRBJ2-3; the D gene is possibly TRBD1 (6 bases). Trimming removed 6 bases at V and 2 bases at J, with 16 bases between. Per the germline V gene, CDR1 is SGHTS and CDR2 is YDEGEE. There are 15 residues in the CDR3. Written as DNA, the CDR3 is TGTGCCAGCAACCCTGAGGGGGTGACCACAGATACGCAGTATTTT. Its protein is CASNPEGVTTDTQYF.

V is TRBV5-5 and J is TRBJ1-5; D unclear. Trimming took off 0 bases at V and 2 bases at J, with 9 bases between the two ends. CDR1 SGHKS and CDR2 YYEKEE come from the germline V gene (reference sequence). This CDR3 contains 15 residues. The CDR3 DNA follows: TGTGCCAGCAGCTTGGGATGGGAAGGCAATCAGCCCCAGCATTTT. Its translation: CASSLGWEGNQPQHF.

The DNA for the CDR3 is TGTGCCAGCAGAACCGGGAACTACAATGAGCAGTTCTTC. This codes for CASRTGNYNEQFF. J is TRBJ2-1 and V is TRBV12-3 or TRBV12-4; D possibly corresponds to TRBD2 (5 bases). V gave up 6 bases and J gave up 3 bases, with 9 bases separating them. The CDR3 is 13 amino acids.

The chain recombines TRBV7-2 with TRBJ2-1; the match to TRBD2 covers 11 bases. The V gene's germline CDR1 is SGHTA and CDR2 FQGNSA. Trimming cost V 3 bases and J 0 bases; bases outside gene matches: 1. CDR3 length equals 16 residues. CDR3 protein: CASSFSGGASYNEQFF. In nucleotides, the CDR3 is TGTGCCAGCAGCTTTAGCGGGGGGGCCTCCTACAATGAGCAGTTCTTC.

The rearrangement uses TRBV3-1 (or the pseudogene TRBV3-2) and TRBJ2-1; 11 bases map to TRBD2. V gave up 3 bases and J gave up 6 bases; unmatched junction bases: 1. The V gene's germline CDR1 is LGHDT and CDR2 YNNKEL (reference sequence). CDR3 size: 14 residues. The CDR3 bases are TGTGCCAGCAGCCATCTAGCGGGAGGCAATGAGCAGTTCTTC. It yields the protein CASSHLAGGNEQFF.

The chain uses TRBV14 and TRBJ1-4, with TRBD1 matching 7 bases. The germline V gene has CDR1 SGHDN and CDR2 FVKESK. V was pared by 7 bases and J by 13 bases, with 18 bases of the junction left unmatched. The CDR3 has 15 residues. The DNA for the CDR3 is TGTGCCAGCACCATTGGACAGGCCTTACTACGAGGACTGTTTTTT. Translated: CASTIGQALLRGLFF.

This clone occurred once. The chain combines TRBV6-5 with TRBJ1-6; D is unresolved. V lost 2 bases to trimming and J lost 9 bases, with 11 bases between them. The CDR3 contains 14 residues. The germline V gene has CDR1 MNHEY and CDR2 SVGAGI. Here the CDR3 reads CASSYDRRSSPLHF. The CDR3 DNA sequence: TGTGCCAGCAGTTACGACCGAAGGAGTTCACCCCTCCACTTT.